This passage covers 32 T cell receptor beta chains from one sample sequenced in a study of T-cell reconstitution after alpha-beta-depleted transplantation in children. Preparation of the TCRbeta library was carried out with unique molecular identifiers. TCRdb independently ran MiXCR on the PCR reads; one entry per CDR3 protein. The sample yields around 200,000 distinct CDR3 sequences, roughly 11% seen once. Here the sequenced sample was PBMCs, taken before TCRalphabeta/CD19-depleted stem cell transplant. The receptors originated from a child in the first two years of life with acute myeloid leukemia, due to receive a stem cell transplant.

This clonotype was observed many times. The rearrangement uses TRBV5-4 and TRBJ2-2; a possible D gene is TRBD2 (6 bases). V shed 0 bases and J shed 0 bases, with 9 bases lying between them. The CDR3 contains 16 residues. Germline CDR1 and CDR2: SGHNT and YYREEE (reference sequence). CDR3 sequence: CASSLGVAANTGELFF. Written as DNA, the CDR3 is TGTGCCAGCAGCTTGGGGGTAGCGGCGAACACCGGGGAGCTGTTTTTT.

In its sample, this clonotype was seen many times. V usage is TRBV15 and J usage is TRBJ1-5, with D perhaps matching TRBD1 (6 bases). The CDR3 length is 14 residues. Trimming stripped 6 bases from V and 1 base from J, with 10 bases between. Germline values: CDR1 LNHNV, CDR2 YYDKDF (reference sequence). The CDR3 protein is CATRSGASNQPQHF. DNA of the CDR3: TGTGCCACCAGGTCGGGGGCAAGCAATCAGCCCCAGCATTTT. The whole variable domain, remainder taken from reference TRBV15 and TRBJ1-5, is DAMVIQNPRYQVTQFGKPVTLSCSQTLNHNVMYWYQQKSSQAPKLLFHYYDKDFNNEADTPDNFQSRRPNTSFCFLDIRSPGLGDTAMYLCATRSGASNQPQHFGDGTRLSIL.

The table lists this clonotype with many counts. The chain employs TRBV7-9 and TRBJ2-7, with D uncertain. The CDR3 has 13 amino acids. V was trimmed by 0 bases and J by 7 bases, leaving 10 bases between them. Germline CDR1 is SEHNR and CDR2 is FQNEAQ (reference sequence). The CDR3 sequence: CASSLAPKVEQYF. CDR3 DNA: TGTGCCAGCAGCTTAGCACCGAAGGTGGAGCAGTACTTC.

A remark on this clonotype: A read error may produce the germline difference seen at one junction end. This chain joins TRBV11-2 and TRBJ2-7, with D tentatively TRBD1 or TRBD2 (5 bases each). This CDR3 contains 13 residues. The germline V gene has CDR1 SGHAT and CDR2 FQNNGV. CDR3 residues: CASNLEGTGEQYF. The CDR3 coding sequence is TGTGCCAGCAACTTAGAGGGGACGGGTGAGCAGTACTTC. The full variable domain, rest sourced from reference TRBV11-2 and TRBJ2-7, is EAGVAQSPRYKIIEKRQSVAFWCNPISGHATLYWYQQILGQGPKLLIQFQNNGVVDDSQLPKDRFSAERLKGVDSTLKIQPAKLEDSAVYLCASNLEGTGEQYFGPGTRLTVT.

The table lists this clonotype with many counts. The CDR3 protein is CAITQNRGSSYEQYF. DNA for the CDR3: TGTGCCATCACCCAGAACAGGGGGAGCTCCTACGAGCAGTACTTC. This chain joins TRBV10-3 and TRBJ2-7; 8 bases fit TRBD1. This CDR3 region has 15 residues. Germline CDR1 reads ENHRY; CDR2 reads SYGVKD. Trimming cost V 7 bases and J 0 bases; bases outside gene matches: 8.

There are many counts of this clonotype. In DNA, the CDR3 is TGTGCCAGCAGCTTAGCCCGACTAGCGGGAGTAGAGACCCAGTACTTC. It codes for CASSLARLAGVETQYF. The chain combines TRBV7-2 with TRBJ2-5; 12 bases match TRBD2. Germline CDR1 and CDR2: SGHTA and FQGNSA. The V gene end was trimmed by 0 bases and the J gene end by 4 bases; junction bases not matched to a gene: 3. The CDR3 length is 16 residues.

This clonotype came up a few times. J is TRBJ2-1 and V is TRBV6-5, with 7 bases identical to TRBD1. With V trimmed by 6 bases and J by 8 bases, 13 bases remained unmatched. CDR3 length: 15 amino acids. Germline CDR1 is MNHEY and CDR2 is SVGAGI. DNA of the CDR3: TGTGCCAGCAGCCCCAACCCGACAGGGCGGCATGAGCAGTTCTTC. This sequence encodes CASSPNPTGRHEQFF.

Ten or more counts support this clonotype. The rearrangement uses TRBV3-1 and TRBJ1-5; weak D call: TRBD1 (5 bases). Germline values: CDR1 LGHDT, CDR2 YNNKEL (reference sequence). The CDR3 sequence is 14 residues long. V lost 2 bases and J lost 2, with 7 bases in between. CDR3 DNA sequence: TGTGCCAGCAGCCAACTGGGGGGCAATCAGCCCCAGCATTTT. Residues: CASSQLGGNQPQHF.

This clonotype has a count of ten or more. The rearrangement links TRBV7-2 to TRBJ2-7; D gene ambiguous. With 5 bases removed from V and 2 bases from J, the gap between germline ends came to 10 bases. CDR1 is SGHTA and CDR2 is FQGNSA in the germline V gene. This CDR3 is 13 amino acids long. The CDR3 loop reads CASSTYVAYEQYF. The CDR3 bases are TGTGCCAGCAGCACCTACGTGGCCTACGAGCAGTACTTC.

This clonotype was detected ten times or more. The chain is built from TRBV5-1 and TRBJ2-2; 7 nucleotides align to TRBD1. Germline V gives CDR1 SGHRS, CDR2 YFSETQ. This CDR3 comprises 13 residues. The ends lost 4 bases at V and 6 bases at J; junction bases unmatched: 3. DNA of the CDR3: TGCGCCAGCAGCCCCCAGGGGGCCGGGGAGCTGTTTTTT. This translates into CASSPQGAGELFF.

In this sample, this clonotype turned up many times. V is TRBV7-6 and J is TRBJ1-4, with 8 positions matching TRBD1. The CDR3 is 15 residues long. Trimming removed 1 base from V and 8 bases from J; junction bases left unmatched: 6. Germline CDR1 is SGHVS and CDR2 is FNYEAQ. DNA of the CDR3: TGTGCCAGCAGCTTAGAGGACAGGGTTTGGGAAAAACTGTTTTTT. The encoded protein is CASSLEDRVWEKLFF.

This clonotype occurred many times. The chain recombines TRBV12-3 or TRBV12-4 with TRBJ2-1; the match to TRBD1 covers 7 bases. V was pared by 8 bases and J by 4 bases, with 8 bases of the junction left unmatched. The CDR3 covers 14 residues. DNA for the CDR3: TGTGCCAGCTCGGACAGGAGAAAATACAATGAGCAGTTCTTC. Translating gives CASSDRRKYNEQFF.

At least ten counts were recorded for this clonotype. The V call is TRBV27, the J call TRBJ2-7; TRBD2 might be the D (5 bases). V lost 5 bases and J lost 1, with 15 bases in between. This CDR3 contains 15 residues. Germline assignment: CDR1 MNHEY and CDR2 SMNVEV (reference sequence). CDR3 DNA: TGTGCCAGCAGTCCGATTAGACTAACATCCTACGAGCAGTACTTC. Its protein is CASSPIRLTSYEQYF.

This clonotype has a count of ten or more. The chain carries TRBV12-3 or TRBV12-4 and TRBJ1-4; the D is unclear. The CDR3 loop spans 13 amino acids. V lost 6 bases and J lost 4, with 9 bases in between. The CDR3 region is CASRTALNEKLFF. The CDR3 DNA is TGTGCCAGCAGAACAGCTCTTAATGAAAAACTGTTTTTT.

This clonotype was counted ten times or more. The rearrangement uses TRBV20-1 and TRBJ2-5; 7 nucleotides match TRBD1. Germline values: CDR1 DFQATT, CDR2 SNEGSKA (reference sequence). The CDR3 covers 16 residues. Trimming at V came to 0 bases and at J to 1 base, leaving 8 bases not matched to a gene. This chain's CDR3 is CSARDLRQGIQETQYF. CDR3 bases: TGCAGTGCTAGAGATCTACGACAGGGTATCCAAGAGACCCAGTACTTC.

The CDR3 spells CAWSSDNTEAFF. In DNA form, the CDR3 reads TGTGCCTGGAGTTCGGATAACACTGAAGCTTTCTTT. This rearrangement joins TRBV30 to TRBJ1-1; no clear D. CDR1 is GTSNPN, CDR2 SVGIG, per germline (reference sequence). The CDR3 length is 12 residues. Trimming left V 2 bases short and J 2 bases short, with 6 bases between.

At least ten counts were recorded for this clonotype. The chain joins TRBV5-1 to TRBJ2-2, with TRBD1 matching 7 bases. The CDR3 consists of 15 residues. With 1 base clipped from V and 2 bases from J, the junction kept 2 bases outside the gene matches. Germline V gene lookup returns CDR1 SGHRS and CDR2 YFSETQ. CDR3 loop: CASSLWDSNTGELFF. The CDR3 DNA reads TGCGCCAGCAGCTTGTGGGACAGTAACACCGGGGAGCTGTTTTTT.

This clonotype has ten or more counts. DNA for the CDR3: TGTGCCACCAGCGATCGACAGGGGGCGGGAGTGTTGGTCGCCGGGGAGCTGTTTTTT. Protein: CATSDRQGAGVLVAGELFF. The J gene is TRBJ2-2, the V gene TRBV15; TRBD1 matches at 10 bases. V dropped 5 bases and J dropped 6; count of bases not matched to a gene: 18. Germline CDR1 is LNHNV and CDR2 is YYDKDF (reference sequence). The CDR3 consists of 19 residues.

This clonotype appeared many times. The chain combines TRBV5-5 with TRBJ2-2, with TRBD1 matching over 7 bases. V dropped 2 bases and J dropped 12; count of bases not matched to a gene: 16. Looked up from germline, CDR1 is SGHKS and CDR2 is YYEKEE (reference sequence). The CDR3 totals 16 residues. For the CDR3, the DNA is TGTGCCAGCAGCTTTTTTATTGCCTGGGGACAGATGAAGCTGTTTTTT. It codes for CASSFFIAWGQMKLFF.

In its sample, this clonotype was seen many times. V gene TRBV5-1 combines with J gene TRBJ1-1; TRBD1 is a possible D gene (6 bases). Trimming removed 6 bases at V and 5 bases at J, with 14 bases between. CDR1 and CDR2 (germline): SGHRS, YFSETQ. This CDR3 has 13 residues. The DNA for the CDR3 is TGCGCCAGCATGTGGGGGGCTGAGACTGAAGCTTTCTTT. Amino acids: CASMWGAETEAFF.

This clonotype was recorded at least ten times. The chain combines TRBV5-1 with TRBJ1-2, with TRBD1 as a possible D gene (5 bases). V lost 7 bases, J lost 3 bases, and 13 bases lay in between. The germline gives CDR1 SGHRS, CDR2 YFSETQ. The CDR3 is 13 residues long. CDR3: CASQTGDHYGYTF. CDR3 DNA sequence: TGCGCCAGCCAGACGGGGGACCACTATGGCTACACCTTC.

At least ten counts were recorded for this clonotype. CDR3 sequence reads: CASSLGVLYEQYF. Here the CDR3 DNA reads TGTGCCAGCAGCCTGGGAGTCCTCTACGAGCAGTACTTC. The gene calls are TRBV7-2 and TRBJ2-7, with D possibly being TRBD2 (5 bases). CDR3 length: 13 residues. V was shortened by 5 bases and J by 3 bases, with 11 bases between the two germline ends. Germline V gene lookup returns CDR1 SGHTA and CDR2 FQGNSA.

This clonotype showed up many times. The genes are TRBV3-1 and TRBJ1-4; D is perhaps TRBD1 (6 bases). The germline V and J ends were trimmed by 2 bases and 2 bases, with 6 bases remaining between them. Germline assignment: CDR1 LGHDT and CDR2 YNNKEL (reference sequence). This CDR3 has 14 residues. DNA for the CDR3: TGTGCCAGCAGCCAACAGGGGACTAATGAAAAACTGTTTTTT. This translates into CASSQQGTNEKLFF.

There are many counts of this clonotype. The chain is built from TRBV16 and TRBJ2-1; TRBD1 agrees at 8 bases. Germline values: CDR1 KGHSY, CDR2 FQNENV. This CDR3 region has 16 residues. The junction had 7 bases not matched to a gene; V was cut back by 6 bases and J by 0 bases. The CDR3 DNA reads TGTGCCAGCAGTCCCGGACAGGGAGGCTCCTACAATGAGCAGTTCTTC. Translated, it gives CASSPGQGGSYNEQFF. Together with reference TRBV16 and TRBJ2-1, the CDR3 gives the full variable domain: GEEVAQTPKHLVRGEGQKAKLYCAPIKGHSYVFWYQQVLKNEFKFLISFQNENVFDETGMPKERFSAKCLPNSPCSLEIQATKLEDSAVYFCASSPGQGGSYNEQFFGPGTRLTVL.

The CDR3 DNA sequence: TGTGCCAGCAGTCGGGACAGCCCGAGCACTGAAGCTTTCTTT. It specifies CASSRDSPSTEAFF. This chain joins TRBV28 and TRBJ1-1; 7 bases line up with TRBD1. Germline CDR1 is MDHEN and CDR2 is SYDVKM. The length of the CDR3 is 14 residues. Trimming cost V 5 bases and J 4 bases; bases outside gene matches: 7.

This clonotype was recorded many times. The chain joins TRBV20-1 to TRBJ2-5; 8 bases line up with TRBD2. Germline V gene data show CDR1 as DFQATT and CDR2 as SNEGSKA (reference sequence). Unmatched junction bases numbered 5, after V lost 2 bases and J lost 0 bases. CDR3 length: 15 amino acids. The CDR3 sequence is CSARLAGPYQETQYF. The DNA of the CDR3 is TGCAGTGCTAGACTAGCGGGTCCGTACCAAGAGACCCAGTACTTC.

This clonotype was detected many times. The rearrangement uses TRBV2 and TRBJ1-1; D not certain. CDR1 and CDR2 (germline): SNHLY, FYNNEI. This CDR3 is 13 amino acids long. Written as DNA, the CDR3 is TGTGGAGGTGCCCCCAACAGAAACACTGAAGCTTTCTTT. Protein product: CGGAPNRNTEAFF.

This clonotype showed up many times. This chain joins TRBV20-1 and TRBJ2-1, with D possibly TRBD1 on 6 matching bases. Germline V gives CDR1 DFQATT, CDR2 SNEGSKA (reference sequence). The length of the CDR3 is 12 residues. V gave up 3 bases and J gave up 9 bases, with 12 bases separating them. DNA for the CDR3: TGCAGTGCTAGGGCAGGGGAGCGTGAGCAGTTCTTC. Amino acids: CSARAGEREQFF.

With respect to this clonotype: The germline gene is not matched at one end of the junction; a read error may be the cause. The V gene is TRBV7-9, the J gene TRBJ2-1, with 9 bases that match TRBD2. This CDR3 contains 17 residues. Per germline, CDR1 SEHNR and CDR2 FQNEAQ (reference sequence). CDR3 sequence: CASSDRLAASSYNGQFF. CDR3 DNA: TGTGCCAGCAGCGACAGACTAGCGGCCAGCTCCTACAATGGGCAGTTCTTC.

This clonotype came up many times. In nucleotides, the CDR3 is TGCAGCGTTGCCGGGACTAGCGGGGGTCTAGAGTTCTTC. Its translation is CSVAGTSGGLEFF. The chain joins TRBV29-1 to TRBJ2-1; TRBD2 matches at 14 bases. Germline V gene sequence: CDR1 SQVTM, CDR2 ANQGSEA. CDR3 length: 13 residues. V shed 4 bases, J shed 14 bases, and the junction held 7 bases outside the gene matches.

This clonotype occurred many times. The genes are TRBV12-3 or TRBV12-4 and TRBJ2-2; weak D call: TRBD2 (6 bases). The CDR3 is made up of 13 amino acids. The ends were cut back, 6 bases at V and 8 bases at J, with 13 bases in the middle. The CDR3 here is CASRSLAGGELFF. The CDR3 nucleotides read TGTGCCAGCAGGTCCCTTGCGGGGGGGGAGCTGTTTTTT.

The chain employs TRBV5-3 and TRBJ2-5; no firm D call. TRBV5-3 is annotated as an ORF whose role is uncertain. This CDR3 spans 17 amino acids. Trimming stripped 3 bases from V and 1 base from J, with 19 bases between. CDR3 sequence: CARSSRRTRAVQETQYF. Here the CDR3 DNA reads TGTGCCAGAAGCTCGCGTCGAACCCGGGCCGTCCAAGAGACCCAGTACTTC.